The 25 T cell receptor beta chains reported below all come from one sample, sequenced in a study of T-cell memory formation after mild COVID-19. Via MiXCR, TCRdb re-called the 5' RACE reads, giving one row per CDR3 protein. This sample has around 390,000 distinct CDR3 sequences, with 15% to 20% found just once. The source material was PBMCs or a T cell subset sorted from them (not recorded which). The receptors shown here come from a man aged 18 to 29 who had mild COVID-19 (a few samples of this study predate the infection). Cell type and time point are not known.

The J gene is TRBJ2-5, the V gene TRBV9; D is unresolved. With 1 base removed from V and 2 bases from J, the gap between germline ends came to 15 bases. This CDR3 has 16 amino acids. CDR1 is SGDLS and CDR2 is YYNGEE in the germline V gene. In DNA, the CDR3 is TGTGCCAGCAGCGTATCAAGCGCGTTCACTCAAGAGACCCAGTACTTC. It yields the protein CASSVSSAFTQETQYF.

The V call is TRBV6-1, the J call TRBJ2-2; weak D call: TRBD1 (6 bases). The V gene's germline CDR1 is MNHNS and CDR2 SASEGT. This CDR3 region has 15 residues. Trimming cost V 8 bases and J 2 bases, with 15 bases left between them. The CDR3 sequence is CASGRAGVNTGELFF. The DNA for the CDR3 is TGTGCCAGCGGGCGGGCAGGGGTAAACACCGGGGAGCTGTTTTTT.

V usage is TRBV4-3 and J usage is TRBJ2-7; D uncertain. The CDR3 has 15 amino acids. V dropped 3 bases and J dropped 4 bases, with 16 bases sitting between them. CDR1 and CDR2 (germline): LGHNA, YSLEER. The CDR3 spells CASSHRSELHYEQYF. For the CDR3, the DNA is TGCGCCAGCAGCCACAGATCCGAATTGCATTACGAGCAGTACTTC.

This clonotype was seen only a few times. V and J are TRBV20-1 and TRBJ1-1; possibly TRBD1 for D (6 bases). Looked up from germline, CDR1 is DFQATT and CDR2 is SNEGSKA (reference sequence). V gave up 0 bases and J gave up 2 bases, with 13 bases separating them. The CDR3 spans 15 residues. CDR3 protein: CSARDSGRGNTEAFF. The CDR3 DNA is TGCAGTGCTAGAGATTCGGGCAGGGGAAACACTGAAGCTTTCTTT.

In its sample, this clonotype was seen a few times. The chain joins TRBV7-9 to TRBJ2-7; possibly TRBD1 for D (6 bases). Germline V CDR1 and CDR2: SEHNR, FQNEAQ (reference sequence). V was pared by 10 bases and J by 1 base, with 14 bases between. CDR3 length: 13 amino acids. The CDR3 nucleotides are TGTGCCACCGGGGACATCCCATCCTACGAGCAGTACGTC. It yields the protein CATGDIPSYEQYV.

This clonotype appeared a few times. The V call is TRBV4-3, the J call TRBJ2-5; possible D gene TRBD2, 5 bases. Per germline, CDR1 LGHNA and CDR2 YSLEER. The V end lost 0 bases, the J end lost 7 bases, and 12 bases lay between the germline ends. The CDR3 sequence is 14 residues long. The CDR3 sequence is CASSQDLAKGTQYF. The CDR3 nucleotides are TGCGCCAGCAGCCAAGATCTAGCAAAGGGGACCCAGTACTTC.

This clonotype was recorded a few times. V is TRBV2 and J is TRBJ1-1, with a possible D match to TRBD1 (6 bases). CDR1 is SNHLY and CDR2 is FYNNEI in the germline V gene. CDR3 length equals 12 residues. Between the trimmed V and J ends, which lost 7 bases and 7 bases, there was a span of 13 bases. CDR3 sequence: CASNAGVGEAFF. The DNA for the CDR3 is TGTGCCAGCAATGCAGGGGTGGGTGAAGCTTTCTTT.

There are a few counts of this clonotype. CDR3: CASSLRFSFLETQYF. CDR3 sequence (DNA): TGTGCCAGCAGCTTAAGGTTTAGCTTCCTAGAGACCCAGTACTTC. The chain uses TRBV7-2 and TRBJ2-5; D not resolved. The CDR3 consists of 15 residues. Per germline, CDR1 SGHTA and CDR2 FQGNSA. V gave up 2 bases and J gave up 4 bases, with 14 bases separating them.

V usage is TRBV12-3 or TRBV12-4 and J usage is TRBJ2-1; 13 nucleotides match TRBD2. V shed 5 bases and J 4 bases; nucleotides not matched to a gene: 2. The CDR3 is made up of 15 amino acids. The CDR3 coding sequence is TGTGCCAGCAGTGGGACTAGCGGGGAGTACAATGAGCAGTTCTTC. The encoded protein is CASSGTSGEYNEQFF.

This clonotype was counted only a few times. The chain has TRBV5-1 and TRBJ1-1; 7 bases agree with TRBD1. This CDR3 is built from 15 residues. Trimming took 1 base from V and 1 from J; bases not matched to a gene: 4. Germline CDR1 is SGHRS and CDR2 is YFSETQ. The CDR3 reads CASSLRGGRNTEAFF. For the CDR3, the DNA is TGCGCCAGCAGCTTGCGAGGGGGCAGGAACACTGAAGCTTTCTTT.

The chain combines TRBV5-1 with TRBJ1-6; D is possibly TRBD1 (5 bases). The ends were cut back, 2 bases at V and 7 bases at J, with 10 bases in the middle. This CDR3 comprises 14 residues. Per germline, CDR1 SGHRS and CDR2 YFSETQ. The chain's CDR3 is CASSFGTGNSPLHF. CDR3 nucleotide sequence: TGCGCCAGCAGCTTCGGGACGGGAAATTCACCCCTCCACTTT.

This clonotype was detected only a few times. The chain has TRBV5-1 and TRBJ1-2, with TRBD1 matching over 8 bases. The CDR3 runs to 14 residues. J gave up 5 bases and V 3 bases, and 6 bases lay outside the gene matches. CDR1 is SGHRS and CDR2 is YFSETQ in the germline V gene. The CDR3 is CASSWTGIGYGYTF. CDR3 DNA sequence: TGCGCCAGCAGCTGGACAGGGATAGGATATGGCTACACCTTC.

The table lists this clonotype with a few counts. The V gene is TRBV7-8, the J gene TRBJ2-3; possibly TRBD1 or TRBD2 for D (5 bases each). Trimming cost V 4 bases and J 5 bases, with 10 bases left between them. Looked up from germline, CDR1 is SGHVS and CDR2 is FQNEAQ. CDR3 size: 13 residues. The CDR3 here is CASSSLGGDTQYF. For the CDR3, the DNA is TGTGCCAGCAGCTCCCTTGGGGGAGATACGCAGTATTTT.

This chain joins TRBV9 and TRBJ1-2; TRBD1 matches 7 bases. This CDR3 comprises 13 residues. Germline-derived CDR1 and CDR2 are SGDLS and YYNGEE. V lost 6 bases to trimming and J lost 7 bases; unmatched junction nucleotides: 9. The CDR3 reads CASKTTGRTGYTF. Written as DNA, the CDR3 is TGTGCCAGCAAAACGACAGGGAGGACTGGCTACACCTTC. Full variable domain (outside the CDR3, taken from reference TRBV9 and TRBJ1-2): DSGVTQTPKHLITATGQRVTLRCSPRSGDLSVYWYQQSLDQGLQFLIQYYNGEERAKGNILERFSAQQFPDLHSELNLSSLELGDSALYFCASKTTGRTGYTFGSGTRLTVV.

The V call is TRBV7-2, the J call TRBJ2-3; D is unresolved. CDR1 and CDR2 from the germline V gene are SGHTA and FQGNSA. The CDR3 has 14 residues. Trimming stripped 5 bases from V and 6 bases from J, with 15 bases between. CDR3 DNA sequence: TGTGCCAGCAGCCGTCGGCTAGTCGGTGATACGCAGTATTTT. It is translated as CASSRRLVGDTQYF.

V and J are TRBV7-2 and TRBJ2-7; TRBD1 is a possible D gene (5 bases). Between the trimmed V and J ends, which lost 4 bases and 0 bases, there was a span of 10 bases. This CDR3 is built from 14 residues. Germline V gene data show CDR1 as SGHTA and CDR2 as FQGNSA. CDR3 sequence reads: CASSSRQNSYEQYF. CDR3 in DNA: TGTGCCAGCAGCTCCAGACAGAACTCCTACGAGCAGTACTTC.

CDR3 DNA: TGCAGCGTGGCATGGGGGGCTGCTGAAGCTTTCTTT. Amino acid sequence: CSVAWGAAEAFF. V usage is TRBV29-1 and J usage is TRBJ1-1, with D possibly TRBD1 on 6 matching bases. CDR3 length equals 12 residues. V was clipped by 6 bases and J by 6 bases, with 14 bases between them. Looked up from germline, CDR1 is SQVTM and CDR2 is ANQGSEA.

This clonotype showed up just a few times. The chain is built from TRBV11-1 and TRBJ1-1; D remains unclear. The V gene lost 1 base and the J gene lost 1 base, with 10 bases spanning the gap. The CDR3 loop spans 15 amino acids. CDR1 SGHAT and CDR2 FQDESV come from the germline V gene (reference sequence). CDR3 sequence: CASSLVHGPNTEAFF. Here the CDR3 DNA reads TGTGCCAGCAGCTTAGTTCACGGACCGAACACTGAAGCTTTCTTT.

The genes are TRBV20-1 and TRBJ2-7, with 13 bases lining up with TRBD2. In germline, CDR1 is DFQATT, CDR2 SNEGSKA (reference sequence). Germline trimming cut 2 bases from V and 3 bases from J; bases unmatched to any gene: 7. CDR3 size: 16 residues. The CDR3 DNA sequence: TGCAGTGCTAGACCGCGACTAGCGGGGGGCGACTACGAGCAGTACGTC. This encodes CSARPRLAGGDYEQYV.

The chain has TRBV29-1 and TRBJ2-2, with D tentatively TRBD1 (6 bases). Germline lookup yields CDR1 SQVTM and CDR2 ANQGSEA. The CDR3 runs to 13 residues. The germline V and J ends were trimmed by 7 bases and 7 bases, with 16 bases remaining between them. The CDR3 spells CSAQKGVDGELFF. As DNA, the CDR3 is TGCAGCGCTCAAAAGGGGGTGGACGGGGAGCTGTTTTTT.

The table lists this clonotype with a few counts. The gene calls are TRBV5-1 and TRBJ2-3; 10 bases align to TRBD2. V dropped 2 bases and J dropped 5; count of bases not matched to a gene: 8. The CDR3 is 16 amino acids. The germline V gene has CDR1 SGHRS and CDR2 YFSETQ. The CDR3 protein is CASSLRPAGGRDTQYF. The CDR3 DNA is TGCGCCAGCAGCTTAAGGCCAGCGGGGGGGCGAGATACGCAGTATTTT.

The V gene is TRBV5-6, the J gene TRBJ2-7, with D possibly TRBD2 on 7 matching bases. Germline V gene sequence: CDR1 SGHDT, CDR2 YYEEEE. V gave up 3 bases and J gave up 9 bases, with 25 bases separating them. The CDR3 spans 16 residues. The CDR3 here is CASSSDITGRENSQYF. CDR3 nucleotides: TGTGCCAGCAGCTCCGATATTACAGGGAGGGAAAACTCGCAGTACTTC.

Concerning this clonotype: One junction end disagrees with the germline gene, perhaps due to a read error. The chain links TRBV5-5 to TRBJ2-5; 9 nucleotides agree with TRBD2. This CDR3 contains 15 residues. Germline V CDR1 and CDR2: SGHKS, YYEKEE (reference sequence). Here the CDR3 reads CGSSLTSGIQETQYF. Here the CDR3 DNA reads TGTGGCAGCAGCCTGACTAGCGGCATACAAGAGACCCAGTACTTC.

This clonotype was recorded a few times. The CDR3 region is CASGSHGSYEQYF. CDR3 coding DNA: TGTGCCAGCGGGTCCCACGGATCCTACGAGCAGTACTTC. This rearrangement joins TRBV3-1 to TRBJ2-7, with D unclear. The V gene's germline CDR1 is LGHDT and CDR2 YNNKEL (reference sequence). Trimming pared 8 bases from V and 1 base from J, leaving 12 bases between. CDR3 length: 13 residues.

This clonotype occurred a few times. This chain uses TRBV5-1 with TRBJ2-1, with D perhaps TRBD1 (6 bases). The CDR3 runs 16 residues. The germline CDR1 and CDR2 sequences are SGHRS and YFSETQ. Trimming removed 1 base at V and 2 bases at J, with 13 bases between. The CDR3 sequence: CASSLSGATTYNEQFF. CDR3 nucleotide sequence: TGCGCCAGCAGCTTGTCAGGGGCCACGACCTACAATGAGCAGTTCTTC. The complete variable domain, with remaining parts taken from reference TRBV5-1 and TRBJ2-1, reads KAGVTQTPRYLIKTRGQQVTLSCSPISGHRSVSWYQQTPGQGLQFLFEYFSETQRNKGNFPGRFSGRQFSNSRSEMNVSTLELGDSALYLCASSLSGATTYNEQFFGPGTRLTVL.